This TCR beta chain was obtained from a study of T cells after yellow fever vaccination. The trim removed 3 bases at V and 5 bases at J, leaving 5 bases unmatched. The CDR3 runs to 15 residues. The germline gives CDR1 LGHDT, CDR2 YNNKEL (reference sequence). 5'RACE template switching generated TCR cDNA, adding a universal primer site and UMIs. Each CDR3 protein gets one entry after TCRdb re-called the 5' RACE reads with MiXCR. Of 27,000 or so distinct CDR3 sequences in the sample, 4.4% are singletons; the top ten hold 40% to 50%. The TCR sequence derives from a young man who received the YFV17D yellow fever vaccine. The rearrangement joins TRBV3-1 to TRBJ2-5; 11 nucleotides align to TRBD2. Sequenced here: CD8+ T cells sorted from PBMCs, sampled 5 days after the yellow fever booster vaccination. CDR3 region: CASSQSRTSGETQYF. CDR3 in DNA: TGTGCCAGCAGCCAGTCCCGGACTAGCGGGGAGACCCAGTACTTC.